Presented here are 23 T cell receptor beta chains from one specimen sequenced in a study of blood T cell repertoires in COVID-19. TCRdb keeps only in-frame clones here, not all; method: immunoSEQ multiplex PCR. Among about 210,000 clones listed, approximately 89% were seen once. Sequenced sample: peripheral blood. Source of these receptors: a woman aged 40 to 50 with acute or convalescent COVID-19.

The genes are TRBV6-4 and TRBJ2-5; D remains ambiguous. The CDR3 consists of 15 residues. Germline CDR1 is MRHNA and CDR2 is SNTAGT. V gave up 0 bases and J gave up 5 bases, with 13 bases separating them. CDR3 residues: CASSDSGSSGETQYF. As DNA, the CDR3 is TGTGCCAGCAGTGACTCCGGGTCTAGTGGGGAGACCCAGTACTTC.

This clone was recorded only once. The chain links TRBV5-1 to TRBJ1-6; possible D gene TRBD1, 6 bases. CDR1 and CDR2 from the germline V gene are SGHRS and YFSETQ. The CDR3 contains 16 residues. V was pared by 1 base and J by 4 bases, with 12 bases between. CDR3 residues: CASSLSWTVYNSPLHF. The CDR3 nucleotides read TGCGCCAGCAGCTTGAGTTGGACAGTGTATAATTCACCCCTCCACTTT.

V gene TRBV19 combines with J gene TRBJ1-4, with 11 positions matching TRBD1. In germline, CDR1 is LNHDA, CDR2 SQIVND (reference sequence). This CDR3 has 18 residues. V lost 5 bases, J lost 4 bases, and 12 bases stayed unmatched. The CDR3 nucleotides are TGTGCCAGTAGTGTCGGGGACAGGGGGTCCGTTGGTAATGAAAAACTGTTTTTT. This gives the protein CASSVGDRGSVGNEKLFF.

CDR3 sequence: CASSGSGGADTQYF. For the CDR3, the DNA is TGTGCCAGCAGTGGGAGCGGGGGAGCAGATACGCAGTATTTT. The chain combines TRBV6-4 with TRBJ2-3; 8 bases are a match to TRBD2. The CDR3 is made up of 14 amino acids. Germline loops: CDR1 MRHNA, CDR2 SNTAGT. The junction had 4 bases not matched to a gene; V was cut back by 4 bases and J by 4 bases.

This sequence joins TRBV24-1 and TRBJ2-3, with 9 bases lining up with TRBD2. CDR1 is KGHDR, CDR2 SFDVKD, per germline. The CDR3 has 16 amino acids. Germline trimming cut 9 bases from V and 4 bases from J; bases unmatched to any gene: 13. The CDR3 sequence: CATRPSGGGAADTQYF. The CDR3, as DNA: TGTGCCACCCGCCCGTCGGGCGGGGGGGCAGCAGATACGCAGTATTTT.

The CDR3 loop is CASRRVGNEQFF. The DNA of the CDR3 is TGTGCCAGCAGGAGGGTGGGCAATGAGCAGTTCTTC. The chain employs TRBV2 and TRBJ2-1; maybe TRBD2 (5 bases). The germline V gene has CDR1 SNHLY and CDR2 FYNNEI. The CDR3 has 12 amino acids. V lost 6 bases, J lost 6 bases, and 9 bases lay in between.

The V call is TRBV30, the J call TRBJ1-5; D is possibly TRBD1 (6 bases). CDR1 GTSNPN and CDR2 SVGIG come from the germline V gene (reference sequence). The V end lost 3 bases, the J end lost 2 bases, and 11 bases lay between the germline ends. This CDR3 comprises 14 residues. CDR3 bases: TGTGCCTGGAGCGCAGGGGACGGCAATCAGCCCCAGCATTTT. Protein product: CAWSAGDGNQPQHF.

This chain connects TRBV19 to TRBJ1-1; D remains ambiguous. This CDR3 region has 16 residues. V was clipped by 3 bases and J by 3 bases, with 17 bases between them. From germline, CDR1 is LNHDA and CDR2 SQIVND (reference sequence). As DNA, the CDR3 is TGTGCCAGTAGTATGAAACTCCCCCAGGCGCACACTGAAGCTTTCTTT. Translated: CASSMKLPQAHTEAFF.

The gene calls are TRBV29-1 and TRBJ1-2; no definite D call. Germline CDR1 is SQVTM and CDR2 is ANQGSEA. V was clipped by 4 bases and J by 4 bases, with 13 bases between them. The CDR3 is 13 amino acids. The CDR3 region has the DNA TGCAGCGTTGGCTTGGACTACGCCTATGGCTACACCTTC. Amino acids: CSVGLDYAYGYTF.

The chain joins TRBV11-2 to TRBJ2-5; 13 positions agree with TRBD2. V lost 4 bases and J lost 4; bases outside the gene matches: 6. The germline V gene has CDR1 SGHAT and CDR2 FQNNGV. This CDR3 is 16 amino acids long. The CDR3 reads CASSYPTSGGSETQYF. DNA for the CDR3: TGTGCCAGCAGCTACCCGACTAGCGGGGGGTCAGAGACCCAGTACTTC.

The rearrangement joins TRBV15 to TRBJ1-5; no definite D call. CDR1 LNHNV and CDR2 YYDKDF come from the germline V gene (reference sequence). CDR3 size: 14 residues. Trimming removed 3 bases from V and 3 bases from J, with 9 bases in between. CDR3 residues: CATSRGAVNQPQHF. DNA of the CDR3: TGTGCCACCAGCAGGGGCGCAGTCAATCAGCCCCAGCATTTT.

The chain has TRBV7-9 and TRBJ2-1; D gene ambiguous. Between the trimmed V and J ends, which lost 5 bases and 7 bases, there was a span of 12 bases. There are 13 residues in the CDR3. In germline, CDR1 is SEHNR, CDR2 FQNEAQ (reference sequence). The CDR3 DNA follows: TGTGCCAGCAGCCCGGTAGCAAGGAATGAGCAGTTCTTC. Its translation is CASSPVARNEQFF. The variable domain in full, with the rest retrieved from reference TRBV7-9 and TRBJ2-1, is DTGVSQNPRHKITKRGQNVTFRCDPISEHNRLYWYRQTLGQGPEFLTYFQNEAQLEKSRLLSDRFSAERPKGSFSTLEIQRTEQGDSAMYLCASSPVARNEQFFGPGTRLTVL.

In DNA, the CDR3 is TGTGCCAGCAGCTTGGGTGGTCCAGGGAAAAATTCACCCCTCCACTTT. This gives the protein CASSLGGPGKNSPLHF. The rearrangement joins TRBV5-4 to TRBJ1-6, with D possibly being TRBD1 (5 bases). The CDR3 sequence is 16 residues long. V was pared by 0 bases and J by 7 bases, with 14 bases between. CDR1 SGHNT and CDR2 YYREEE come from the germline V gene (reference sequence).

The rearrangement joins TRBV10-3 to TRBJ2-1; the match to TRBD2 covers 8 bases. V shed 7 bases and J 3 bases; nucleotides not matched to a gene: 14. The germline gives CDR1 ENHRY, CDR2 SYGVKD. This CDR3 region has 17 residues. This CDR3 reads CAITDPAKRGIYNEQFF. Here the CDR3 DNA reads TGTGCCATCACCGACCCAGCTAAGCGGGGGATCTACAATGAGCAGTTCTTC.

The CDR3 is CASSRTGATVGGNTIYF. CDR3 DNA: TGTGCCAGTAGTAGAACGGGAGCCACCGTGGGGGGAAACACCATATATTTT. The V and J genes are TRBV19 and TRBJ1-3; no reliable D call. Between the trimmed V and J ends, which lost 4 bases and 4 bases, there was a span of 20 bases. The germline CDR1 and CDR2 sequences are LNHDA and SQIVND (reference sequence). The length of the CDR3 is 17 residues.

This rearrangement joins TRBV9 to TRBJ2-2; weak D call: TRBD1 (5 bases). Germline-derived CDR1 and CDR2 are SGDLS and YYNGEE. V lost 7 bases and J lost 3, with 7 bases in between. The CDR3 totals 12 residues. The CDR3 reads CASGHYTGELFF. CDR3 sequence (DNA): TGTGCCAGCGGACATTACACCGGGGAGCTGTTTTTT. Together with reference TRBV9 and TRBJ2-2, the CDR3 gives the full variable domain: DSGVTQTPKHLITATGQRVTLRCSPRSGDLSVYWYQQSLDQGLQFLIQYYNGEERAKGNILERFSAQQFPDLHSELNLSSLELGDSALYFCASGHYTGELFFGEGSRLTVL.

The chain joins TRBV18 to TRBJ1-5; D remains unclear. Germline CDR1 reads KGHSH; CDR2 reads LQKENI. V dropped 6 bases and J dropped 0 bases, with 12 bases sitting between them. The length of the CDR3 is 15 residues. The CDR3 sequence is CASSPAGLSNQPQHF. DNA for the CDR3: TGTGCCAGCTCCCCGGCAGGTCTTAGCAATCAGCCCCAGCATTTT.

The rearrangement joins TRBV11-2 to TRBJ2-5, with D tentatively TRBD2 (6 bases). V was cut by 9 bases and J by 0 bases, with 11 bases left in between. Germline V gene sequence: CDR1 SGHAT, CDR2 FQNNGV. The CDR3 contains 13 residues. The CDR3: CASGGLNQETQYF. In DNA form, the CDR3 reads TGTGCCAGTGGGGGACTGAACCAAGAGACCCAGTACTTC.

The chain uses TRBV5-8 and TRBJ2-7; D is undetermined. Germline V gene sequence: CDR1 SGHTS, CDR2 YDEGEE. This CDR3 has 15 residues. The V end was cut by 3 bases, the J end by 2 bases, with 15 bases between. The CDR3: CASSSPTFDPYEQYV. CDR3 bases: TGTGCCAGCAGCTCCCCAACATTCGATCCCTACGAGCAGTACGTC.

The chain joins TRBV30 to TRBJ2-5, with 8 bases fitting TRBD2. The CDR3 has 15 amino acids. V trimming: 2 bases; J trimming: 2 bases; junction bases outside the gene matches: 7. CDR1 is GTSNPN, CDR2 SVGIG, per germline (reference sequence). DNA of the CDR3: TGTGCCTGGAGTAAAGGTAGCGGGGAACAAGAGACCCAGTACTTC. This codes for CAWSKGSGEQETQYF.

This chain uses TRBV18 with TRBJ1-1; TRBD1 matches 7 bases. Germline CDR1 and CDR2: KGHSH and LQKENI. V was clipped by 8 bases and J by 3 bases; unmatched bases: 9. This CDR3 contains 14 residues. CDR3 in DNA: TGTGCCAGCACCAGGGGGGTGGGGGACACTGAAGCTTTCTTT. This sequence encodes CASTRGVGDTEAFF.

The rearrangement uses TRBV11-2 and TRBJ1-1; D call uncertain. This CDR3 comprises 13 residues. Germline lookup yields CDR1 SGHAT and CDR2 FQNNGV. V gave up 1 base and J gave up 3 bases, with 6 bases separating them. This chain's CDR3 is CASSLAGYTEAFF. The CDR3 region has the DNA TGTGCCAGCAGCTTAGCGGGTTACACTGAAGCTTTCTTT.

This CDR3 is CASSQGTLRDTEAFF. As DNA, the CDR3 is TGCGCCAGCAGCCAGGGAACCCTACGGGACACTGAAGCTTTCTTT. This chain uses TRBV5-1 with TRBJ1-1; TRBD1 is a possible D gene (5 bases). The CDR3 has 15 residues. CDR1 SGHRS and CDR2 YFSETQ come from the germline V gene. Trimming took off 4 bases at V and 3 bases at J, with 16 bases between the two ends. The full variable domain, completed using reference TRBV5-1 and TRBJ1-1, is KAGVTQTPRYLIKTRGQQVTLSCSPISGHRSVSWYQQTPGQGLQFLFEYFSETQRNKGNFPGRFSGRQFSNSRSEMNVSTLELGDSALYLCASSQGTLRDTEAFFGQGTRLTVV.